This T cell receptor (beta chain) originates from a study of radiotherapy plus CTLA-4 blockade in lung cancer. The wider study: 18% of patients responded objectively, and about 30% achieved disease control.

V lost 5 bases, J lost 4 bases, and 14 bases lay in between. The CDR3 contains 14 residues. From germline, CDR1 is SEHNR and CDR2 FQNEAQ (reference sequence). This table comes from immunoSEQ multiplex PCR, and its TCRdb copy is limited to in-frame clones, with some not included. Among some 96,000 clones, approximately 86% were seen once, and the ten largest hold 4.9%. The genes are TRBV7-9 and TRBJ1-2, with D perhaps matching TRBD1 (6 bases). The TCR sequence derives from a human donor with non-small cell lung cancer that progressed on radiotherapy plus ipilimumab. Specimen: peripheral blood, collected from a patient treated with radiotherapy plus ipilimumab. The CDR3: CASSQDSSSYGYTF. Written as DNA, the CDR3 is TGTGCCAGCAGCCAGGACAGCTCGAGCTATGGCTACACCTTC.